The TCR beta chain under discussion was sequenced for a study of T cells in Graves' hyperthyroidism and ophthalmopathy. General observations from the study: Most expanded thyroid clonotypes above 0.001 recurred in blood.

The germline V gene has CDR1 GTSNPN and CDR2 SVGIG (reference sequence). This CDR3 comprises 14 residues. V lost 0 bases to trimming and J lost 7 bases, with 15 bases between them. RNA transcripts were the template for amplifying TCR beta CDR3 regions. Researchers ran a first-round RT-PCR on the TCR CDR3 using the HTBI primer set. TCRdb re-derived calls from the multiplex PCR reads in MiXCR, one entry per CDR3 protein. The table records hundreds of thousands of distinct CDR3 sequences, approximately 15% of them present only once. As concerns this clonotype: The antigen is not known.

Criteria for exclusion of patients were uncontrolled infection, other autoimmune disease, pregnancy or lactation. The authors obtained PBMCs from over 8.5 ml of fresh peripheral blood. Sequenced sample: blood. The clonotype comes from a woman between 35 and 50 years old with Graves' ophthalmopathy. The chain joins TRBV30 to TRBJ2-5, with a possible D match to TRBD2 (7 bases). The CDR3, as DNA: TGTGCCTGGAGTGTAGGGAGGGGGGCTGGGACCCAGTACTTC. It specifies CAWSVGRGAGTQYF.